This T cell receptor beta chain was sequenced in a study of cytomegalovirus exposure and HLA in healthy donors. The table came from immunoSEQ multiplex PCR; TCRdb's copy has only in-frame clones and leaves some out. The repertoire consists of 110,000 or so clones, with about 82% occurring once and the leading ten covering approximately 4.9%. CDR3 length: 15 residues. In germline, CDR1 is SGHKS, CDR2 YYEKEE (reference sequence). V lost 4 bases and J lost 5; bases outside the gene matches: 10. The chain is built from TRBV5-5 and TRBJ2-5; 8 bases agree with TRBD1. The sequence derives from a young man in good health and CMV-seronegative. The sample taken for sequencing was PBMCs. The CDR3 region is CASSPDRAFGETQYF. The CDR3 nucleotides read TGTGCCAGCAGCCCGGACAGGGCGTTCGGGGAGACCCAGTACTTC.